These 6 T cell receptor beta chains came from one sample sequenced in a study of Ad26.COV2.S vaccination and SARS-CoV-2 variants. Stated treatment: around 19 received Ad26.COV2.S at low or high dose, single or two shots; about 5 received placebo; per-sample allocation not given. Sampling happened 63 days after the first vaccine or placebo injection. The method was immunoSEQ multiplex PCR; TCRdb's version includes in-frame clones alone and lacks a portion of them. The profile shows about 390,000 clones, 80% to 90% of them singletons. The source material was peripheral blood, sampled in a trial of Ad26.COV2.S vaccine versus placebo. The source of these receptors is a person aged 18-60 years who received the Ad26.COV2.S COVID-19 vaccine or a placebo.

V and J are TRBV29-1 and TRBJ1-2; D ambiguous. V was trimmed by 2 bases and J by 6 bases, leaving 10 bases between them. CDR1 SQVTM and CDR2 ANQGSEA come from the germline V gene. CDR3 length: 12 amino acids. Here the CDR3 reads CSVEPVLNGYTF. The DNA of the CDR3 is TGCAGCGTTGAACCCGTCTTAAATGGCTACACCTTC.

This chain connects TRBV6-6 to TRBJ1-3; D is unclear. The length of the CDR3 is 14 residues. Germline CDR1 is MNHNY and CDR2 is SVGAGI (reference sequence). Trimming took off 6 bases at V and 2 bases at J, with 11 bases between the two ends. CDR3 nucleotides: TGTGCCAGCAGCCTGTATGGGACTGGAAACACCATATATTTT. Translating gives CASSLYGTGNTIYF.

The rearrangement links TRBV27 to TRBJ1-1; possibly TRBD1 for D (6 bases). The CDR3 is 14 amino acids. CDR1 MNHEY and CDR2 SMNVEV come from the germline V gene (reference sequence). The V gene lost 5 bases and the J gene lost 1 base, with 11 bases spanning the gap. The DNA of the CDR3 is TGTGCCAGCAGTCTGGGACACGAGAACACTGAAGCTTTCTTT. Its translation is CASSLGHENTEAFF.

The J gene is TRBJ1-5, the V gene TRBV29-1, with D possibly matching TRBD1 (6 bases). The CDR3 is 14 residues long. From germline, CDR1 is SQVTM and CDR2 ANQGSEA. The V gene lost 7 bases and the J gene lost 0 bases, with 13 bases spanning the gap. The CDR3 DNA reads as TGCAGCGATTACAGGGAAGGTAGCAATCAGCCCCAGCATTTT. This gives the protein CSDYREGSNQPQHF.

The chain links TRBV10-3 to TRBJ2-2; D ambiguous. V lost 6 bases to trimming and J lost 4 bases, with 12 bases between them. Germline CDR1 reads ENHRY; CDR2 reads SYGVKD. The CDR3 sequence is 14 residues long. CDR3 region: CAISVALSTGELFF. As DNA, the CDR3 is TGTGCCATCAGCGTCGCCCTAAGCACCGGGGAGCTGTTTTTT.

This clone was recorded a few times. The J gene is TRBJ1-2, the V gene TRBV6-5; 11 positions match TRBD1. With 7 bases clipped from V and 1 base from J, the junction kept 5 bases outside the gene matches. Germline loops: CDR1 MNHEY, CDR2 SVGAGI. The CDR3 is 15 residues long. For the CDR3, the DNA is TGTGCCAGCAAGGACAGGGGGCCCTATAACTATGGCTACACCTTC. This encodes CASKDRGPYNYGYTF.